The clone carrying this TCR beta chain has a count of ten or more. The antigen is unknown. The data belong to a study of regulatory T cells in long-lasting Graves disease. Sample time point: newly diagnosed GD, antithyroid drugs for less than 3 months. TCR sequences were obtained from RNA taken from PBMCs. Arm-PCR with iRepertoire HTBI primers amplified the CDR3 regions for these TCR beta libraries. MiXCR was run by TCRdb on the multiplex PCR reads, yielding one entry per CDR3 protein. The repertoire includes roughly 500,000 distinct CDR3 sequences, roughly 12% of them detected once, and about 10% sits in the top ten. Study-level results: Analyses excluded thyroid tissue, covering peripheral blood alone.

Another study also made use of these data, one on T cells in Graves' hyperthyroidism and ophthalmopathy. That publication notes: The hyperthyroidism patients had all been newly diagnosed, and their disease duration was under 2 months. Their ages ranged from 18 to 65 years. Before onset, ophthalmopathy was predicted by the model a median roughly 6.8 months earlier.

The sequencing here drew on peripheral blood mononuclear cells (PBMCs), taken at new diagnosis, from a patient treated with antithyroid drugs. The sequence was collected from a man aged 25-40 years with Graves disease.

The CDR3 DNA follows: TGTGCCAGCAGTGACCCCCCCCCGGAGCAGTACTTC. Protein product: CASSDPPPEQYF. The chain carries TRBV2 and TRBJ2-7; D is unclear. Trimming took 3 bases from V and 7 from J, leaving 10 bases between them. This CDR3 contains 12 residues. Looked up from germline, CDR1 is SNHLY and CDR2 is FYNNEI.